This entry is about one TCR beta chain. As yet, its antigen is unknown. The source of the sample is a study of shared clonotypes between healthy human individuals. The wider study: For every donor, three CD4 naive, three CD4 memory, two CD8 naive and one CD8 memory plates were used.

Profiling relied on immunoSEQ multiplex PCR, and the TCRdb table lists in-frame clones only, not all of them. The repertoire holds around 2,000,000 clones, with about 95% as singletons. Study observations and caveats: Generation of non-shared clonotypes was less probable than generation of clonotypes shared by all four donors.

Naive CD8 populations comprised CD45RO-negative cells positively selected for CCR7, excluding terminally differentiated effector memory CD45RA+ cells. The germline V gene encodes CDR1 MNHEY and CDR2 SMNVEV (reference sequence). The CDR3 totals 16 residues. V was clipped by 7 bases and J by 0 bases, with 15 bases between them. The specimen sequenced was naive CD8+ T cells sorted from blood. This receptor was obtained from a man aged 18 to 30 in good health. The chain combines TRBV27 with TRBJ2-2; D is perhaps TRBD1 or TRBD2 (6 bases each). In DNA, the CDR3 is TGTGCCAGCAAAGGGGGGACAAACGCGAACACCGGGGAGCTGTTTTTT. Encoded protein: CASKGGTNANTGELFF.